The next 14 T cell receptor beta chains were all read from a single sample in a study of vaccination effects on CD4 cells after COVID-19. No antigens are known for them. Clones were read by immunoSEQ multiplex PCR, and TCRdb kept only the in-frame ones, dropping some. The sample contains some 34,000 clones, 82% of which appear only once. Before any sequencing was done, the ViraFEST assay used viral peptide pools to expand antigen-specific CD4+ T cells. A roughly ten-day culture period preceded the isolation of CD4+ T cells. Vaccination of participants consisted of two doses of either the BNT162b2 or mRNA-1273 vaccine. The sequenced sample was CD4+ T cells from PBMCs cultured with HCoV-NL63 spike peptides, obtained after COVID-19 vaccination. These receptors originate from a human donor who received a COVID-19 vaccine. Some clones in this sample may be carry-over from other donors' samples.

V usage is TRBV6-6 and J usage is TRBJ1-2; 9 bases match TRBD1. After removal of 6 bases from V and 8 bases from J, the junction contained 10 bases not matched to a gene. This CDR3 region has 14 residues. In germline, CDR1 is MNHNY, CDR2 SVGAGI (reference sequence). The chain's CDR3 is CASSPGQGRGGYTF. CDR3 bases: TGTGCCAGCAGCCCAGGACAGGGGAGAGGCGGCTACACCTTC.

This clone was counted only a few times. The chain links TRBV3-1 (or the pseudogene TRBV3-2) to TRBJ2-5, with D perhaps matching TRBD2 (5 bases). Germline CDR1 reads LGHDT; CDR2 reads YNNKEL (reference sequence). V lost 1 base and J lost 5, with 8 bases in between. This CDR3 is built from 13 residues. CDR3 sequence (DNA): TGTGCCAGCAGCCAAGTCCGAGGGGAGACCCAGTACTTC. This sequence encodes CASSQVRGETQYF.

This clone was recorded once. The chain carries TRBV7-2 and TRBJ2-5; 11 nucleotides line up with TRBD2. Germline V lookup: CDR1 SGHTA, CDR2 FQGNSA. The CDR3 loop spans 15 amino acids. With 10 bases clipped from V and 4 bases from J, the junction kept 11 bases outside the gene matches. The chain's CDR3 is CATLAGARSGETQYF. The CDR3 nucleotides are TGTGCCACACTAGCGGGGGCTCGATCGGGAGAGACCCAGTACTTC.

V and J are TRBV5-1 and TRBJ2-2; TRBD1 might be the D (6 bases). V lost 4 bases and J 0 bases, leaving 13 bases between the germline ends. The CDR3 covers 16 residues. The germline gives CDR1 SGHRS, CDR2 YFSETQ. CDR3 coding DNA: TGCGCCAGCAGCCTTCAGGGGCCCGCGAACACCGGGGAGCTGTTTTTT. Protein: CASSLQGPANTGELFF.

The gene calls are TRBV5-4 and TRBJ2-2, with 9 nucleotides matching TRBD1. After removal of 1 base from V and 7 bases from J, the junction contained 8 bases not matched to a gene. Germline V gene data show CDR1 as SGHNT and CDR2 as YYREEE (reference sequence). CDR3 length equals 16 residues. The CDR3 sequence: CASSLIPGQGIGELFF. The CDR3 nucleotides read TGTGCCAGCAGCTTGATACCGGGACAGGGAATCGGGGAGCTGTTTTTT.

The gene calls are TRBV28 and TRBJ1-2; D is unclear. This CDR3 is built from 13 residues. The ends were cut back, 6 bases at V and 2 bases at J, with 10 bases in the middle. The germline V gene has CDR1 MDHEN and CDR2 SYDVKM. The CDR3 reads CASSAAGNYGYTF. The CDR3, as DNA: TGTGCCAGCAGCGCGGCGGGCAACTATGGCTACACCTTC.

The chain has TRBV19 and TRBJ1-2, with 7 nucleotides matching TRBD1. The trim removed 5 bases at V and 6 bases at J, leaving 3 bases unmatched. The CDR3 covers 12 residues. CDR1 and CDR2 from the germline V gene are LNHDA and SQIVND (reference sequence). The CDR3 sequence is CASSGDRDGYTF. The CDR3 DNA is TGTGCCAGTAGTGGAGACAGGGATGGCTACACCTTC.

This clone was observed a handful of times. This chain joins TRBV5-1 and TRBJ1-1; D is unresolved. Per germline, CDR1 SGHRS and CDR2 YFSETQ. V shed 3 bases and J shed 0 bases, with 6 bases lying between them. CDR3 length: 13 amino acids. This chain's CDR3 is CASSWEVNTEAFF. The CDR3 DNA reads as TGCGCCAGCAGCTGGGAAGTGAACACTGAAGCTTTCTTT.

This clone was recorded a few times. The rearrangement joins TRBV5-1 to TRBJ2-2; 8 nucleotides agree with TRBD1. CDR3 size: 15 residues. V lost 4 bases, J lost 4 bases, and 6 bases stayed unmatched. Germline CDR1 is SGHRS and CDR2 is YFSETQ. The CDR3 loop is CASSLGDRTTGELFF. The CDR3 DNA is TGCGCCAGCAGCCTTGGGGACAGGACCACCGGGGAGCTGTTTTTT.

V gene TRBV2 combines with J gene TRBJ1-5; D gene uncertain. Germline loops: CDR1 SNHLY, CDR2 FYNNEI. The CDR3 consists of 11 residues. V was clipped by 6 bases and J by 3 bases, with 3 bases between them. CDR3 DNA: TGTGCCAGCAGAGACAATCAGCCCCAGCATTTT. Encoded protein: CASRDNQPQHF.

V gene TRBV6-6 combines with J gene TRBJ2-7; a weak D match, TRBD1 (6 bases). The length of the CDR3 is 11 residues. Germline CDR1 and CDR2: MNHNY and SVGAGI (reference sequence). CDR3 amino acids: CATQGNNEQYV. The CDR3 nucleotides read TGTGCTACCCAGGGGAATAACGAGCAGTACGTC.

The rearrangement links TRBV4-2 to TRBJ1-5; D not certain. This CDR3 has 14 amino acids. Trimming left V 4 bases short and J 1 base short, with 8 bases between. Germline CDR1 reads LGHNA; CDR2 reads YNFKEQ. CDR3 nucleotides: TGTGCCAGCAGCCCCCCTGAGAGCAATCAGCCCCAGCATTTT. It is translated as CASSPPESNQPQHF.

This sequence joins TRBV6-2 or TRBV6-3 and TRBJ1-1; D ambiguous. Germline V gene data show CDR1 as MNHEY and CDR2 as SVGEGT. This CDR3 is built from 13 residues. The V end lost 0 bases, the J end lost 7 bases, and 9 bases lay between the germline ends. The CDR3 DNA reads as TGTGCCAGCAGTTACTCGGTTTGGGGTGAAGCTTTCTTT. This sequence encodes CASSYSVWGEAFF.

The chain joins TRBV19 to TRBJ1-2, with TRBD1 as a possible D gene (6 bases). Deletions cut 5 bases from V and 1 base from J, with 20 bases between. Per germline, CDR1 LNHDA and CDR2 SQIVND (reference sequence). The CDR3 loop spans 17 amino acids. The CDR3 DNA is TGTGCCAGTAGTGCAAAGGGCAGGGGCGCCTATAACTATGGCTACACCTTC. It encodes CASSAKGRGAYNYGYTF.